These T cell receptor beta chains were read from a single sample in a study of T cells in Graves' hyperthyroidism and ophthalmopathy. Each CDR3 protein gets one entry after TCRdb re-called the multiplex PCR reads with MiXCR. The sample lists 300,000 to 450,000 distinct CDR3 sequences; about 13% were seen once. Material for sequencing was blood. Receptor source: a man under 40 with Graves' hyperthyroidism that later progressed to Graves' ophthalmopathy. CDR3s include the opening cysteine and the closing phenylalanine or tryptophan. D genes are given only for firm matches. The listing skips clone size in some rows; elsewhere it reads once, few, many or a size class.

abundance	j_gene	d_gene	v_gene	CDR3aa	CDR3nt
many	TRBJ2-1	TRBD2	TRBV6-1	CASSSSGTSYNEQFF	TGTGCCAGCAGTTCTTCCGGGACTAGCTACAATGAGCAGTTCTTC
many	TRBJ1-4	TRBD1	TRBV6-1	CASRTGETTNEKLFF	TGTGCCAGCAGAACAGGGGAGACAACTAATGAAAAACTGTTTTTT
many	TRBJ1-5	.	TRBV2	CASSEHRSNQPQHF	TGTGCCAGCAGTGAACATCGTAGCAATCAGCCCCAGCATTTT
.	TRBJ1-5	.	TRBV24-1	CATSDRTDQPQHF	TGTGCCACCAGTGACCGGACGGATCAGCCCCAGCATTTT
.	TRBJ2-1	TRBD2	TRBV12-3/TRBV12-4	CASRLAGGRYNEQFF	TGTGCCAGCAGACTAGCGGGGGGGCGTTACAATGAGCAGTTCTTC
many	TRBJ2-5	.	TRBV18	CASSPPSGGTQYF	TGTGCCAGCTCACCACCTTCTGGGGGGACCCAGTACTTC
few	TRBJ2-1	.	TRBV6-1	CASTPGHRNEQFF	TGTGCCAGCACTCCGGGACACAGGAATGAGCAGTTCTTC
few	TRBJ2-1	.	TRBV29-1	CSVEDWLATFEQFF	TGCAGCGTTGAAGATTGGTTGGCTACCTTCGAGCAGTTCTTC
few	TRBJ1-5	.	TRBV27	CASSLEVLLGYSNQPQHF	TGTGCCAGCAGTTTGGAGGTCCTCTTGGGCTATAGCAATCAGCCCCAGCATTTT
many	TRBJ1-1	TRBD1	TRBV10-2	CASRRGTGTNTEAFF	TGCGCCAGCAGACGAGGGACAGGGACGAACACTGAAGCTTTCTTT
many	TRBJ2-2	TRBD1	TRBV5-5	CASSLGAGGPFTGELFF	TGTGCCAGCAGCTTGGGGGCAGGGGGTCCCTTCACCGGGGAGCTGTTTTTT
many	TRBJ1-5	.	TRBV20-1	CSARRGDGNQPQHF	TGCAGTGCTAGGCGGGGGGACGGCAATCAGCCCCAGCATTTT
many	TRBJ2-7	.	TRBV28	CASGWPYEQYF	TGTGCATCAGGGTGGCCCTACGAGCAGTACTTC
.	TRBJ1-5	.	TRBV12-5	CASGLVQGNQPQHF	TGTGCTAGTGGTTTGGTACAGGGTAATCAGCCCCAGCATTTT
.	TRBJ2-7	TRBD1	TRBV27	CASSLRQGIAYEQYF	TGTGCCAGCAGTCTCAGACAGGGTATCGCCTACGAGCAGTACTTC
many	TRBJ2-3	.	TRBV24-1	CATSDFRTLDTQYF	TGTGCCACCAGTGATTTTCGGACTCTCGATACGCAGTATTTT
many	TRBJ1-2	.	TRBV6-5	CASSYGGLSGYTF	TGTGCCAGCAGTTACGGTGGACTCTCCGGCTACACCTTC
few	TRBJ2-1	.	TRBV18	CASSPRLGGPYNEQFF	TGTGCCAGCTCACCACGTTTAGGGGGGCCCTACAATGAGCAGTTCTTC
many	TRBJ2-7	.	TRBV30	CAWSSPIEQYF	TGTGCCTGGAGTAGCCCTATCGAGCAGTACTTC
.	TRBJ2-3	TRBD2	TRBV12-3/TRBV12-4	CASSFRLAGITDTQYF	TGTGCCAGCAGTTTTCGACTAGCGGGGATCACAGATACGCAGTATTTT
.	TRBJ1-1	.	TRBV4-1	CASSQETQMNTEAFF	TGCGCCAGCAGCCAAGAGACACAGATGAACACTGAAGCTTTCTTT
many	TRBJ1-1	.	TRBV12-3/TRBV12-4	CASNTNPQGPTEAFF	TGTGCCAGCAACACGAACCCTCAGGGACCCACTGAAGCTTTCTTT
many	TRBJ1-2	.	TRBV28	CASSLKPGKLTYGYTF	TGTGCCAGCAGTTTAAAACCCGGCAAACTAACATATGGCTACACCTTC
many	TRBJ1-3	.	TRBV27	CASSLFGSGNTIYF	TGTGCCAGCAGTTTATTCGGTTCTGGAAACACCATATATTTT
few	TRBJ1-6	.	TRBV6-1	CASSSHPVGPGSPLHF	TGTGCCAGCAGTTCACACCCTGTGGGGCCCGGTTCACCCCTCCACTTT
few	TRBJ1-5	TRBD1	TRBV19	CASSMTGATNQPQHF	TGTGCCAGTAGTATGACAGGGGCGACCAATCAGCCCCAGCATTTT
few	TRBJ1-1	.	TRBV10-1	CASSEYSGVGTEAFF	TGCGCCAGCAGTGAGTACTCAGGGGTTGGAACTGAAGCTTTCTTT
many	TRBJ2-7	TRBD1	TRBV6-1	CASLDRASSYEQYF	TGTGCCAGCTTAGACAGGGCCAGCTCCTACGAGCAGTACTTC
many	TRBJ2-7	.	TRBV2	CASRRGAGMDEQYF	TGTGCCAGCAGGAGGGGGGCAGGGATGGACGAGCAGTACTTC
.	TRBJ1-6	.	TRBV5-1	CASSLGWTGNSPLHF	TGCGCCAGCAGCTTGGGGTGGACGGGGAATTCACCCCTCCACTTT
many	TRBJ2-5	TRBD1	TRBV18	CASSPDRVKTQYF	TGTGCCAGCTCACCAGACAGGGTGAAGACCCAGTACTTC
.	TRBJ2-7	TRBD1	TRBV3-1	CASSRPGQGVNEQYF	TGTGCCAGCAGCCGACCGGGACAGGGGGTCAACGAGCAGTACTTC
many	TRBJ2-7	.	TRBV24-1	CATSGNKDGAYEQYF	TGTGCCACCAGTGGGAATAAAGACGGAGCCTACGAGCAGTACTTC
many	TRBJ2-5	.	TRBV2	CASTGSTQETQYF	TGTGCCAGCACTGGGAGCACACAAGAGACCCAGTACTTC
few	TRBJ1-2	.	TRBV7-9	CASEKGTYGYTF	TGTGCCAGCGAAAAAGGGACGTATGGCTACACCTTC
few	TRBJ2-5	TRBD2	TRBV5-1	CASSLDGGASKTQYF	TGCGCCAGCAGCTTGGACGGGGGGGCCTCAAAGACCCAGTACTTC
few	TRBJ1-3	.	TRBV9	CASSTQVGMSGNTIYF	TGTGCCAGCAGCACCCAAGTGGGGATGTCTGGAAACACCATATATTTT
many	TRBJ2-3	.	TRBV2	CASSAKFADTQYF	TGTGCCAGCAGTGCCAAGTTTGCAGATACGCAGTATTTT
many	TRBJ2-1	.	TRBV7-2	CASSLGAGSYNEQFF	TGTGCCAGCAGCTTAGGGGCAGGCTCCTACAATGAGCAGTTCTTC
many	TRBJ1-4	.	TRBV4-1	CASSQESGRAQEKLFF	TGCGCCAGCAGCCAAGAAAGTGGGAGGGCCCAAGAAAAACTGTTTTTT
few	TRBJ2-7	TRBD1	TRBV19	CASSGTGTGEEQYF	TGTGCCAGTAGTGGAACCGGGACAGGGGAAGAGCAGTACTTC
many	TRBJ1-4	TRBD1	TRBV6-1	CASRGRTGRGEKLFF	TGTGCCAGCAGAGGGAGGACAGGAAGAGGTGAAAAACTGTTTTTT
.	TRBJ1-4	TRBD1	TRBV16	CASSQWERDSVNEKLFF	TGTGCCAGCAGCCAATGGGAGCGGGACAGTGTTAATGAAAAACTGTTTTTT